This T cell receptor (beta chain) was sequenced during a study of regulatory T cells in long-lasting Graves disease. Germline CDR1 and CDR2: DFQATT and SNEGSKA (reference sequence). V was shortened by 4 bases and J by 0 bases, with 7 bases between the two germline ends. The CDR3 runs to 13 residues. Regarding the study as a whole: Repertoires from persistent disease leaned toward TRBV28, TRBJ1-2 and TRBJ2-5.

This clonotype was counted a few times. Its matching antigen is unknown. Time point specified: newly diagnosed GD, antithyroid drugs for less than 3 months. The TCR library was prepared using RNA isolated from PBMCs. With iRepertoire HTBI primers and Arm-PCR of CDR3 regions, TCR beta libraries were built. Original analysis: Gene usage covered 62 TRBV and more than 13 TRBJ segments. TCRdb reanalysed the multiplex PCR reads using MiXCR and keeps one entry per CDR3 protein. These V and J calls are TCRdb output, not the study's own analysis. The repertoire includes about 540,000 distinct CDR3 sequences, around an eighth of them detected once, and roughly 10% sits in the top ten. These same records also appear under a second study, on T cells in Graves' hyperthyroidism and ophthalmopathy. From that second work: TCR CDR3 underwent first-round RT-PCR with the HTBI primer set. By a 13 V-J model, ophthalmopathy was set apart from stable hyperthyroidism.

Specimen: peripheral blood mononuclear cells (PBMCs), collected at new diagnosis, from a patient treated with antithyroid drugs. The chain uses TRBV20-1 and TRBJ1-3; D remains unclear. The receptor comes from a man aged 30 to 45 with Graves disease. In DNA form, the CDR3 reads TGCAGTGCTAAACTGACCTCTGGAAACACCATATATTTT. This sequence encodes CSAKLTSGNTIYF.